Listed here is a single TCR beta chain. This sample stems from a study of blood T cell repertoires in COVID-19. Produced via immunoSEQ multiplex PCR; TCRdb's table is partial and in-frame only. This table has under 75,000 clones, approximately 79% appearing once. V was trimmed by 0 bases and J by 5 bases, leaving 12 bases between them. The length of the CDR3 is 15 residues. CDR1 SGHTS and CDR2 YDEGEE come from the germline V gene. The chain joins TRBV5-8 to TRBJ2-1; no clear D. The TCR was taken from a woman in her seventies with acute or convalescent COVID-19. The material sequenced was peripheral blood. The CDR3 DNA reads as TGTGCCAGCAGCTTGGGTAAACCCACTCACAATGAGCAGTTCTTC. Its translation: CASSLGKPTHNEQFF.